Detailed here is one TCR beta chain. These data are taken from a study of blood T cell repertoires in COVID-19. Study-wide context: Both acute and convalescent COVID-19 samples were obtained from the United States, Italy and Spain. Sample material is recorded as cDNA or gDNA derived from T cells, B-cell-depleted T cells, or PBMCs.

Trimming removed 6 bases at V and 1 base at J, with 6 bases between. Germline V gene data show CDR1 as SNHLY and CDR2 as FYNNEI. This CDR3 contains 12 residues. Under the authors' procedure: Reference gene primer amplification yielded estimated nucleated cell counts. TCRdb's table, derived via immunoSEQ multiplex PCR, lists solely in-frame clones and lacks some. V and J calls and clone size come straight from that table; D and trimming were deduced from the DNA. Of 45,000 to 55,000 clones in the sample, just over 85% were seen once. The chain is built from TRBV2 and TRBJ1-2; D gene ambiguous. Sequencing was done on a sample of peripheral blood. The sequence derives from an older man with active COVID-19. The DNA of the CDR3 is TGTGCCAGCAGGTCAAATAACTATGGCTACACCTTC. Translation: CASRSNNYGYTF.